This entry concerns a single T cell receptor (beta chain). V was trimmed by 6 bases and J by 2 bases, leaving 14 bases between them. Per the germline V gene, CDR1 is LNHDA and CDR2 is SQIVND (reference sequence). This CDR3 spans 14 amino acids. The data were obtained in a study of technical replicates of blood from several donors. Data came from immunoSEQ multiplex PCR; TCRdb stores just in-frame clones and leaves some out. The table has tens of thousands of clones, under 99% seen once. This TCR derives from a human donor in good health. The sample was T cells isolated from PBMCs. This chain joins TRBV19 and TRBJ2-7; D not certain. DNA for the CDR3: TGTGCCAGTAGGCGGAGATTTTGGACCTACGAGCAGTACTTC. Its translation is CASRRRFWTYEQYF.